This T cell receptor (beta chain) stems from a study of T cell responses to AZD1222 COVID-19 vaccine. Clones were read by immunoSEQ multiplex PCR, and TCRdb kept only the in-frame ones, dropping some. Here the sample spans approximately 110,000 clones, about nine tenths being singletons. The ends were cut back, 2 bases at V and 12 bases at J, with 7 bases in the middle. The CDR3 is made up of 10 amino acids. CDR1 and CDR2 (germline): MDHEN, SYDVKM. The study's findings and limits: Only 6 or 7 AZD1222 recipients tested seropositive at baseline. White British donors predominated, females outnumbered males, and clonal diversity was possibly underestimated.

Comment on this clone: Antigen: not known.

Second doses were pooled across both intervals (about 4 or about 12 weeks). The chain employs TRBV28 and TRBJ1-1; tentative D call: TRBD1 (5 bases). The sequence was collected from an adult who received the AZD1222 COVID-19 vaccine. Sequences were derived from peripheral blood, sampled 28 days after the second AZD1222 dose. The CDR3 DNA reads TGTGCCAGCAGTTTACAGGGAACTTTCTTT. This codes for CASSLQGTFF. Full variable domain (missing parts from reference TRBV28 and TRBJ1-1): DVKVTQSSRYLVKRTGEKVFLECVQDMDHENMFWYRQDPGLGLRLIYFSYDVKMKEKGDIPEGYSVSREKKERFSLILESASTNQTSMYLCASSLQGTFFGQGTRLTVV.